The clone carrying this T cell receptor beta chain was counted at least ten times. The antigen is undetermined. Preparation of the unsorted libraries drew on 2 million PBMCs stored at -80 C. The data derive from a study of neurological immune-mediated disorders. Findings and caveats of the study: The most TCR clonal expansion was seen in HTLV-1-associated myelopathy, and the least was seen in multiple sclerosis, which fell below healthy controls.

CDR1 and CDR2 from the germline V gene are DFQATT and SNEGSKA (reference sequence). V dropped 3 bases and J dropped 3; count of bases not matched to a gene: 5. The CDR3 runs to 14 residues. The cDNA was produced through 5'RACE with 10-nucleotide random UMIs. TCRdb reanalysed the 5' RACE reads using MiXCR and keeps one entry per CDR3 protein. The sample yields 15,000 to 20,000 distinct CDR3 sequences, around a quarter seen once. The sample comprised PBMCs. The TCR sequence derives from a man in his fifties with HTLV-1-associated myelopathy (HAM/TSP). This chain connects TRBV20-1 to TRBJ1-5; TRBD1 matches at 7 bases. The CDR3 coding sequence is TGCAGTGCTAGTGAACAGGGGATCAATCAGCCCCAGCATTTT. Amino acid sequence: CSASEQGINQPQHF.